The 17 T cell receptor beta chains below all came from one sample that was sequenced in a study of early T cells in non-severe SARS-CoV-2 infection. Each CDR3 protein gets one entry after TCRdb re-called the 5' RACE reads with MiXCR. The table includes roughly 61,000 distinct CDR3 sequences, less than 15% detected once. Here the sequenced sample was whole blood, taken at baseline. Source of these receptors: an adult who was a healthcare worker with PCR-confirmed SARS-CoV-2 infection or an uninfected control (not recorded which).

The V gene is TRBV29-1, the J gene TRBJ2-3, with D maybe TRBD2 (7 bases). CDR1 and CDR2 (germline): SQVTM, ANQGSEA. The CDR3 sequence is 17 residues long. The V end was cut by 5 bases, the J end by 3 bases, with 24 bases between. The CDR3, as DNA: TGCAGCGTTCCGTCACAGGGAGGGGGATTCTCTACAGATACGCAGTATTTT. Protein sequence: CSVPSQGGGFSTDTQYF.

The chain joins TRBV4-1 to TRBJ2-1; a possible D gene is TRBD1 (5 bases). The CDR3 length is 16 residues. Trimming removed 0 bases at V and 12 bases at J, with 21 bases between. Germline assignment: CDR1 MGHRA and CDR2 YSYEKL. The CDR3 protein is CASSQDRQGHAILQFF. The CDR3 region has the DNA TGCGCCAGCAGCCAAGATAGGCAGGGCCATGCCATTTTGCAGTTCTTC.

This clonotype was picked up many times. V is TRBV28 and J is TRBJ2-6; TRBD1 matches at 11 bases. CDR1 is MDHEN and CDR2 is SYDVKM in the germline V gene. V was pared by 5 bases and J by 0 bases, with 3 bases of the junction left unmatched. The CDR3 totals 17 residues. CDR3 amino acids: CASSPGTGGSGANVLTF. In DNA, the CDR3 is TGTGCCAGCAGTCCCGGGACAGGGGGCTCTGGGGCCAACGTCCTGACTTTC.

This clonotype appeared a few times. This sequence joins TRBV9 and TRBJ1-3; D unclear. V lost 2 bases and J lost 2, with 8 bases in between. The V gene's germline CDR1 is SGDLS and CDR2 YYNGEE. This CDR3 spans 14 amino acids. CDR3 nucleotide sequence: TGTGCCAGCAGCGTTACTGTTGCTGGAAACACCATATATTTT. Residues: CASSVTVAGNTIYF.

This clonotype came up a few times. The CDR3 region is CASSYGLASTDTQYF. DNA for the CDR3: TGCGCCAGCAGCTACGGACTAGCCAGCACAGATACGCAGTATTTT. The chain links TRBV4-1 to TRBJ2-3; 8 bases match TRBD2. The J segment lost 0 bases and the V segment lost 5 bases, leaving 4 bases of the junction unmatched. Germline values: CDR1 MGHRA, CDR2 YSYEKL. The CDR3 runs 15 residues.

Only a few counts were recorded for this clonotype. V gene TRBV11-2 combines with J gene TRBJ2-3, with D hard to call. Germline assignment: CDR1 SGHAT and CDR2 FQNNGV. Trimming stripped 3 bases from V and 0 bases from J, with 7 bases between. The CDR3 covers 14 residues. The CDR3 protein is CASSFQVSTDTQYF. As DNA, the CDR3 is TGTGCCAGCAGCTTCCAGGTCAGCACAGATACGCAGTATTTT. Complete variable domain (other parts from reference TRBV11-2 and TRBJ2-3): EAGVAQSPRYKIIEKRQSVAFWCNPISGHATLYWYQQILGQGPKLLIQFQNNGVVDDSQLPKDRFSAERLKGVDSTLKIQPAKLEDSAVYLCASSFQVSTDTQYFGPGTRLTVL.

The V call is TRBV19, the J call TRBJ2-2, with 8 nucleotides matching TRBD2. V dropped 4 bases and J dropped 5; count of bases not matched to a gene: 9. This CDR3 region has 16 residues. CDR1 and CDR2 from the germline V gene are LNHDA and SQIVND (reference sequence). The CDR3 DNA reads as TGTGCCAGTAGTACAACGAGCGGGAGACGTACCGGGGAGCTGTTTTTT. Translating it yields CASSTTSGRRTGELFF.

J is TRBJ2-1 and V is TRBV7-6; 11 bases are shared with TRBD1. This CDR3 spans 16 amino acids. After removal of 2 bases from V and 7 bases from J, the junction contained 7 bases not matched to a gene. Germline CDR1 SGHVS, CDR2 FNYEAQ. CDR3 DNA sequence: TGTGCCAGCAGCTTACAGGACAGGGGGCACAGAAATGAGCAGTTCTTC. Translating it yields CASSLQDRGHRNEQFF.

This clonotype turned up a few times. This chain links TRBV7-2 with TRBJ1-5; no firm D call. This CDR3 has 16 amino acids. The germline V and J ends were trimmed by 0 bases and 2 bases, with 11 bases remaining between them. The germline gives CDR1 SGHTA, CDR2 FQGNSA. The CDR3 sequence is CASSLAQGSGNQPQHF. CDR3 sequence (DNA): TGTGCCAGCAGCTTAGCGCAAGGGTCGGGCAATCAGCCCCAGCATTTT.

This clonotype was observed at least ten times. The CDR3 DNA reads as TGTGCCAGCAGTCCCGGGGTAGGAGATACGCAGTATTTT. Translating it yields CASSPGVGDTQYF. V and J are TRBV12-3 or TRBV12-4 and TRBJ2-3, with D possibly being TRBD2 (5 bases). The CDR3 extends over 13 amino acids. Trimming took off 5 bases at V and 5 bases at J, with 11 bases between the two ends.

This clonotype has just a few counts. The chain has TRBV4-1 and TRBJ2-3; D possibly corresponds to TRBD2 (7 bases). The CDR3 covers 16 residues. The germline V gene encodes CDR1 MGHRA and CDR2 YSYEKL. The germline V and J ends were trimmed by 4 bases and 5 bases, with 19 bases remaining between them. For the CDR3, the DNA is TGCGCCAGCAGCCTCCCCGGACGGGGGGCAGGAGATACGCAGTATTTT. This sequence encodes CASSLPGRGAGDTQYF.

This clonotype was counted a few times. The chain employs TRBV18 and TRBJ1-1; TRBD1 matches 10 bases. The germline CDR1 and CDR2 sequences are KGHSH and LQKENI. With 2 bases clipped from V and 0 bases from J, the junction kept 0 bases outside the gene matches. This CDR3 is 15 amino acids long. CDR3 region: CASSPGTGVNTEAFF. CDR3 nucleotides: TGTGCCAGCTCACCAGGGACAGGGGTGAACACTGAAGCTTTCTTT.

This clonotype was counted ten times or more. The chain joins TRBV7-2 to TRBJ1-5; 7 bases match TRBD1. The germline V gene has CDR1 SGHTA and CDR2 FQGNSA. Unmatched junction bases numbered 4, after V lost 5 bases and J lost 3 bases. The CDR3 is made up of 14 amino acids. CDR3 in DNA: TGTGCCAGCAGCCCGGACAGGAACAATCAGCCCCAGCATTTT. Translated: CASSPDRNNQPQHF.

This clonotype has at least ten counts. The chain combines TRBV7-2 with TRBJ2-5, with 13 bases that match TRBD2. The V and J ends lost 5 bases and 0 bases, in that order; junction bases with no gene match: 9. The CDR3 length is 18 residues. Germline V gives CDR1 SGHTA, CDR2 FQGNSA. CDR3 residues: CASSAELAGGLYQETQYF. DNA of the CDR3: TGTGCCAGCAGCGCCGAACTAGCGGGAGGGCTCTACCAAGAGACCCAGTACTTC.

The chain combines TRBV20-1 with TRBJ1-1; TRBD1 aligns across 11 bases. The V gene's germline CDR1 is DFQATT and CDR2 SNEGSKA (reference sequence). The length of the CDR3 is 15 residues. Unmatched junction bases numbered 7, after V lost 1 base and J lost 6 bases. The CDR3 loop is CSARGTGGRRAEAFF. As DNA, the CDR3 is TGCAGTGCTAGAGGGACAGGGGGCCGAAGGGCTGAAGCTTTCTTT.

The chain employs TRBV19 and TRBJ1-2; no firm D call. This CDR3 region has 13 residues. Germline CDR1 and CDR2: LNHDA and SQIVND (reference sequence). The V end was cut by 0 bases, the J end by 2 bases, with 4 bases between. The CDR3 sequence: CASSIEGNYGYTF. The CDR3 bases are TGTGCCAGTAGTATAGAGGGGAACTATGGCTACACCTTC.

The chain joins TRBV7-9 to TRBJ2-1; 15 bases match TRBD2. Germline lookup yields CDR1 SEHNR and CDR2 FQNEAQ (reference sequence). With 8 bases clipped from V and 15 bases from J, the junction kept 11 bases outside the gene matches. The CDR3 consists of 14 residues. CDR3 nucleotide sequence: TGTGCCAGCTCACGGACTAGCGGGAGGGCCCGTCCGTTCTTC. It is translated as CASSRTSGRARPFF.